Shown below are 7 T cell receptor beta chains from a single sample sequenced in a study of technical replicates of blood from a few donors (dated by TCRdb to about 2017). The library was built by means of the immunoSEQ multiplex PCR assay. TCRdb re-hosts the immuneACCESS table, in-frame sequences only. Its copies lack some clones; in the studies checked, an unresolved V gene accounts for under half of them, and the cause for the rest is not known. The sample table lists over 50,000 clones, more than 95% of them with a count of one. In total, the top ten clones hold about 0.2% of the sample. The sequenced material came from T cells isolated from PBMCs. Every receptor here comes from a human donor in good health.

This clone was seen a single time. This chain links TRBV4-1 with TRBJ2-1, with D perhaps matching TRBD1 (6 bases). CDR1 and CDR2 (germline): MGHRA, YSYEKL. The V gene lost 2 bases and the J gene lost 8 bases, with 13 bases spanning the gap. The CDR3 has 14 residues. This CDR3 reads CASSQNRVGDEQFF. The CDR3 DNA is TGCGCCAGCAGCCAAAACAGGGTCGGGGATGAGCAGTTCTTC.

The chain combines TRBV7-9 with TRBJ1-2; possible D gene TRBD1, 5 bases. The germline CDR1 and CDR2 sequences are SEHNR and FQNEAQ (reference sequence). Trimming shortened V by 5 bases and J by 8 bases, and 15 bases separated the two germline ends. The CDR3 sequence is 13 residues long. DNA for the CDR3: TGTGCCAGCAGCCCCCTGGGGCTTGAGGGCTACACCTTC. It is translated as CASSPLGLEGYTF.

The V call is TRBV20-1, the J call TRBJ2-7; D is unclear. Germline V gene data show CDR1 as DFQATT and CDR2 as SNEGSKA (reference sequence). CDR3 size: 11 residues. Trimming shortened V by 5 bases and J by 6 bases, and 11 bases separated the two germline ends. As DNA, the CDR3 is TGCAGTGCTTCCTGGGCTATCGAGCAGTACTTC. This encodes CSASWAIEQYF.

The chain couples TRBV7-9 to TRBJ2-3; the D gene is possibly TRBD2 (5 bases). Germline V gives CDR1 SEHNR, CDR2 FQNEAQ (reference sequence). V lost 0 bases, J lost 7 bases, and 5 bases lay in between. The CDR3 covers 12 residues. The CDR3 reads CASSLADYTQYF. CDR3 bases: TGTGCCAGCAGCTTAGCGGACTATACGCAGTATTTT.

The CDR3 region has the DNA TGTGCCAGCAGCTTGGAGGGAAGGGCTTACGAGCAGTACTTC. This gives the protein CASSLEGRAYEQYF. The genes are TRBV11-2 and TRBJ2-7, with D perhaps matching TRBD2 (6 bases). CDR1 is SGHAT and CDR2 is FQNNGV in the germline V gene. V was shortened by 3 bases and J by 4 bases, with 13 bases between the two germline ends. This CDR3 region has 14 residues.

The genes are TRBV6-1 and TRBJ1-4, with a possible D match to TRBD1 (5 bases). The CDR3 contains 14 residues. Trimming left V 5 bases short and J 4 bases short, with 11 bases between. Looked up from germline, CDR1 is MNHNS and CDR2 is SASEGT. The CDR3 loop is CASSLQVDNEKLFF. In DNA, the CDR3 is TGTGCCAGCAGTTTACAGGTCGATAATGAAAAACTGTTTTTT.

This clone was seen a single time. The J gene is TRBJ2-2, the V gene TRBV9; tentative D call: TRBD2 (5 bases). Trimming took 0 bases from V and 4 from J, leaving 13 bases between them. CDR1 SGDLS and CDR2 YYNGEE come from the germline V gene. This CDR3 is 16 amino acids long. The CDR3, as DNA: TGTGCCAGCAGCGTAGGGCTAGAGGGTGGCACCGGGGAGCTGTTTTTT. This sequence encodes CASSVGLEGGTGELFF.